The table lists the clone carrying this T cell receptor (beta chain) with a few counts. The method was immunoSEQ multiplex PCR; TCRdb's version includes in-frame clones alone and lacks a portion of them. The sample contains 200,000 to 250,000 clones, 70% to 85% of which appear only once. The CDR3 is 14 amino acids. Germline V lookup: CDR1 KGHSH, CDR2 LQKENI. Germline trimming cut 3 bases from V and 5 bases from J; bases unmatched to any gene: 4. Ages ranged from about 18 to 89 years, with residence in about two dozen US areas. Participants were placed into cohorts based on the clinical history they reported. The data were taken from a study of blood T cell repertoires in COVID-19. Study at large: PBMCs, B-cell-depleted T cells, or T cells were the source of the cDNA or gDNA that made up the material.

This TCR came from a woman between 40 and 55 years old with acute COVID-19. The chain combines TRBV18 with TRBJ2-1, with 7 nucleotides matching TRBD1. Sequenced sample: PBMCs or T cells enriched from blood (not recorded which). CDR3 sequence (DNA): TGTGCCAGCTCACCCGGGACAGCGAACAATGAGCAGTTCTTC. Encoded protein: CASSPGTANNEQFF. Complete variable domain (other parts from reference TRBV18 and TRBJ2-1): NAGVMQNPRHLVRRRGQEARLRCSPMKGHSHVYWYRQLPEEGLKFMVYLQKENIIDESGMPKERFSAEFPKEGPSILRIQQVVRGDSAAYFCASSPGTANNEQFFGPGTRLTVL.